The clone carrying this T cell receptor beta chain was detected only a few times. Antigen specificity is unknown. These data are taken from a study of blood T cells in healthy people across ages. Study outcomes and limitations: Shifts in expanded clonotypes may have been confounded by donor CMV status, which was unknown.

Next came a second PCR, run for about 7 to 12 cycles, which used a sample-barcoded 5' primer along with a J-beta primer mix. TCRdb itself ran the 5' RACE reads through MiXCR, one entry per CDR3 protein. The sample includes over a million distinct CDR3 sequences, more than 35% of them seen just once. Germline CDR1 MNHEY, CDR2 SMNVEV (reference sequence). Trimming stripped 1 base from V and 4 bases from J, with 13 bases between. The CDR3 is made up of 15 amino acids. The source material was blood. The chain is built from TRBV27 and TRBJ2-5, with D perhaps matching TRBD1 (6 bases). The sequence came from a woman aged 60-70 years in good health. The DNA of the CDR3 is TGTGCCAGCAGTTTATTTCGGGACAAACCAGAGACCCAGTACTTC. Its translation is CASSLFRDKPETQYF.